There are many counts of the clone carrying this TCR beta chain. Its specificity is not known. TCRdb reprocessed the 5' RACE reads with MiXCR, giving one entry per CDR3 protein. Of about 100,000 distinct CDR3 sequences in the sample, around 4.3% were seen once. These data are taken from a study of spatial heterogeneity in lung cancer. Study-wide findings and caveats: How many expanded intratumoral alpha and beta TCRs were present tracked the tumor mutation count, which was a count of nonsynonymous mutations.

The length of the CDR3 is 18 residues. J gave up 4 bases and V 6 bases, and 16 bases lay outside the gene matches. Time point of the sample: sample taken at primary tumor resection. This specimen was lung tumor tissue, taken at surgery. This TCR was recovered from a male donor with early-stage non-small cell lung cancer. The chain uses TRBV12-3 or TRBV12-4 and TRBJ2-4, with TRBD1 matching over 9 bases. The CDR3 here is CASRIRGGTGRVKNIQYF. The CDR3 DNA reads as TGTGCCAGCAGGATTAGAGGGGGGACAGGGAGGGTAAAAAACATTCAGTACTTC.